This T cell receptor beta chain came from a study of Ad26.COV2.S vaccination and SARS-CoV-2 variants. In the study overall: Enrolled in COV1001, the donor was in the Ad26.COV2.S trial arm, which received the vaccine. Study-level findings and limits: Vaccinees reportedly had broad spike-specific CD8+ and CD4+ T cell responses.

Libraries were prepared by immunoSEQ multiplex PCR; TCRdb keeps only in-frame clonotypes and omits some of them. The data show around 300,000 clones, approximately 86% seen once. The treatment: around 19 received Ad26.COV2.S at low or high dose, single or two shots; roughly five received placebo; per-sample allocation not given. Day 63 following the first vaccine or placebo injection was when the samples were taken. An adult of 18-55 years in Boston served as donor. As its vector, the vaccine had Ad26, which expressed Wuhan-strain SARS-CoV-2 spike. This clone was seen only once. The antigen is unknown. This CDR3 has 14 amino acids. From germline, CDR1 is LNHDA and CDR2 SQIVND (reference sequence). With 7 bases clipped from V and 2 bases from J, the junction kept 7 bases outside the gene matches.

The sample here was peripheral blood, taken in a trial of Ad26.COV2.S vaccine versus placebo. This chain joins TRBV19 and TRBJ2-5; 7 bases are a match to TRBD1. This receptor was taken from a person aged 18-60 years who received the Ad26.COV2.S COVID-19 vaccine or a placebo. DNA of the CDR3: TGTGCCAGTAAAGAGGGGGCGAATCAAGAGACCCAGTACTTC. It translates to CASKEGANQETQYF.